These T cell receptor beta chains were read from a single sample in a study of blood T cell repertoires in COVID-19. Sequencing used immunoSEQ multiplex PCR; TCRdb keeps in-frame clones, though not all of them. The sample lists about 210,000 clones; 80% to 90% were seen once. Sequencing was done on a sample of peripheral blood. These receptors were collected from a woman in her forties with active or convalescent COVID-19. Each CDR3 is given with its conserved first and last residue. Fields, in order: clone size, J gene, V gene, D gene, CDR3 protein, CDR3 DNA. A D gene is named only where the DNA matches it firmly. Size tells how often a clone was seen (once, few, many) or the class of an expanded clone, and some rows leave it out.

>NA|TRBJ1-1|TRBV4-1|NA
CASSQGEGTEAFF
TGCGCCAGCAGCCAAGGAGAGGGAACTGAAGCTTTCTTT
>NA|TRBJ1-2|TRBV6-5|TRBD1
CASSYLGDRGGYGYTF
TGTGCCAGCAGTTACTTGGGGGACAGGGGTGGTTATGGCTACACCTTC
>NA|TRBJ1-1|TRBV7-9|NA
CASSSDVDRYTEAFF
TGTGCCAGCAGCTCGGATGTCGACAGATACACTGAAGCTTTCTTT
>NA|TRBJ2-3|TRBV24-1|NA
CATSDALRVASGTDTQYF
TGTGCCACCAGTGATGCCTTACGGGTAGCGTCAGGCACAGATACGCAGTATTTT
>NA|TRBJ1-2|TRBV28|NA
CASSLGSTGRFYGYTF
TGTGCCAGCAGTTTAGGCAGTACAGGGCGGTTTTATGGCTACACCTTC
>few|TRBJ2-3|TRBV21-1|NA
CASSKGQGEADTQYF
TGTGCCAGCAGCAAAGGGCAAGGGGAAGCAGATACGCAGTATTTT
>NA|TRBJ1-4|TRBV5-1|NA
CASSLQIATNEKLFF
TGCGCCAGCAGCTTGCAGATCGCAACTAATGAAAAACTGTTTTTT
>NA|TRBJ1-1|TRBV30|NA
CAWSLPDRNTEAFF
TGTGCCTGGTCCTTACCGGACAGAAACACTGAAGCTTTCTTT
>NA|TRBJ2-3|TRBV6-5|TRBD2
CASSYVREDTQYF
TGTGCCAGCAGTTACGTGCGGGAGGATACGCAGTATTTT
>NA|TRBJ1-2|TRBV7-2|NA
CASSLERSNYGYTF
TGTGCCAGCAGCTTAGAAAGGAGTAACTATGGCTACACCTTC
>NA|TRBJ1-1|TRBV6-5|NA
CASRADSFDTEAFF
TGTGCCAGCAGGGCGGACAGTTTCGACACTGAAGCTTTCTTT
>NA|TRBJ2-3|TRBV3-1/TRBV3-2|TRBD1
CASSPPTGISTDTQYF
TGTGCCAGCAGCCCCCCGACAGGGATCAGCACAGATACGCAGTATTTT
>few|TRBJ1-1|TRBV30|NA
CAWSGPGRAFF
TGTGCCTGGAGTGGTCCAGGGAGGGCTTTCTTT
>NA|TRBJ1-4|TRBV27|TRBD1
CASRIQGKSEKLFF
TGTGCCAGCAGGATACAGGGGAAAAGTGAAAAACTGTTTTTT
>NA|TRBJ2-7|TRBV6-6|TRBD1
CASSYGRHRGIEQYF
TGTGCCAGCAGTTACGGAAGGCACAGGGGGATCGAGCAGTACTTC
>NA|TRBJ1-2|TRBV10-3|NA
CAISELSYGYTF
TGTGCCATCAGTGAACTCTCCTATGGCTACACCTTC
>NA|TRBJ2-3|TRBV29-1|TRBD2
CSATGASGGVGTDTQYF
TGCAGCGCCACAGGGGCTAGCGGGGGGGTAGGCACAGATACGCAGTATTTT
>NA|TRBJ2-1|TRBV5-1|TRBD1
CASSLGTGGNEQFF
TGCGCCAGCAGCTTAGGGACAGGTGGCAATGAGCAGTTCTTC
>NA|TRBJ2-7|TRBV7-9|NA
CASSATETGRPYEQYF
TGTGCCAGCAGCGCGACAGAGACAGGAAGACCCTACGAGCAGTACTTC
>NA|TRBJ1-2|TRBV24-1|NA
CATSDRGRIYGYTF
TGTGCCACCAGTGACAGGGGTCGGATATATGGCTACACCTTC
>NA|TRBJ2-1|TRBV9|TRBD1
CASSRSGQEYNEQFF
TGTGCCAGCAGCCGGTCCGGACAGGAGTACAATGAGCAGTTCTTC
>NA|TRBJ1-2|TRBV18|TRBD1
CASSPRTGDGYTF
TGTGCCAGCTCACCAAGGACAGGGGACGGCTACACCTTC
>NA|TRBJ2-1|TRBV15|TRBD2
CATSRDPGGRALNEQFF
TGTGCCACCAGCAGAGATCCTGGCGGGAGGGCCTTGAATGAGCAGTTCTTC
>NA|TRBJ2-7|TRBV6-5|NA
CASSPPGGGYEQYF
TGTGCCAGCAGTCCCCCCGGGGGTGGTTACGAGCAGTACTTC
>NA|TRBJ2-1|TRBV19|NA
CASSKSSYNEQFF
TGTGCCAGTAGTAAATCATCCTACAATGAGCAGTTCTTC
>NA|TRBJ2-5|TRBV3-1/TRBV3-2|TRBD2
CASSPTGTSGGSQETQYF
TGTGCCAGCAGCCCGACCGGGACTAGCGGGGGGTCCCAAGAGACCCAGTACTTC
>NA|TRBJ2-1|TRBV19|TRBD2
CASSVRLTSGTYNEQFF
TGTGCCAGTAGTGTCCGCCTTACTAGCGGGACCTACAATGAGCAGTTCTTC
>NA|TRBJ1-1|TRBV5-1|NA
CASSFKTDTEAFF
TGCGCCAGCAGTTTTAAGACTGACACTGAAGCTTTCTTT
>NA|TRBJ2-2|TRBV5-4|TRBD2
CASSLKTSAKTGELFF
TGTGCCAGCAGCTTGAAAACTAGCGCAAAAACCGGGGAGCTGTTTTTT
>few|TRBJ1-1|TRBV5-1|NA
CASSTGVGGSTEAFF
TGCGCCAGCAGCACGGGGGTGGGAGGAAGTACTGAAGCTTTCTTT
>once|TRBJ2-7|TRBV10-3|TRBD2
CAISEITSGGASYEQYF
TGTGCCATCAGTGAGATAACTAGCGGGGGGGCCTCGTACGAGCAGTACTTC
>NA|TRBJ2-3|TRBV9|TRBD2
CASSVGGGPSTDTQYF
TGTGCCAGCAGCGTAGGGGGGGGACCCAGCACAGATACGCAGTATTTT
>NA|TRBJ1-4|TRBV18|TRBD1
CASSLEQGRNEKLFF
TGTGCCAGCTCACTGGAACAGGGGAGGAATGAAAAACTGTTTTTT
>NA|TRBJ1-3|TRBV11-1|TRBD1
CASSKTGSGNTIYF
TGTGCCAGCAGCAAGACAGGGAGTGGAAACACCATATATTTT
>NA|TRBJ2-3|TRBV6-6|NA
CASSFWGRDTDTQYF
TGTGCCAGCAGTTTCTGGGGGCGCGACACAGATACGCAGTATTTT
>NA|TRBJ2-1|TRBV4-1|TRBD1
CASSRQEGTGVSNEQFF
TGCGCCAGCAGCCGCCAGGAGGGGACAGGGGTTAGCAATGAGCAGTTCTTC
>NA|TRBJ2-7|TRBV10-2|NA
CASSESGGAGTEQYF
TGCGCCAGCAGTGAGTCGGGGGGGGCGGGGACGGAGCAGTACTTC
>NA|TRBJ1-6|TRBV5-4|NA
CASSPDSSYNSPLHF
TGTGCCAGCAGCCCCGACAGCTCCTATAATTCACCCCTCCACTTT
>NA|TRBJ1-5|TRBV6-5|NA
CASSYVQGNQPQHF
TGTGCCAGCAGTTACGTTCAGGGCAATCAGCCCCAGCATTTT
>NA|TRBJ1-3|TRBV5-8|NA
CASSFQGGGNTIYF
TGTGCCAGCAGCTTCCAGGGAGGTGGAAACACCATATATTTT
>NA|TRBJ1-5|TRBV4-1|NA
CASSQAQGNQPQHF
TGCGCCAGCAGCCAAGCACAGGGAAATCAGCCCCAGCATTTT
>NA|TRBJ2-3|TRBV9|TRBD2
CASSLKLAGGTDTQYF
TGTGCCAGCAGCCTAAAACTAGCGGGAGGCACAGATACGCAGTATTTT
>few|TRBJ2-7|TRBV10-3|NA
CAISDLVTGEQYF
TGTGCCATCAGTGATCTGGTCACGGGCGAGCAGTACTTC
>NA|TRBJ1-1|TRBV4-1|NA
CASSRAQGLSTEAFF
TGCGCCAGCAGCCGTGCCCAGGGGCTTTCCACTGAAGCTTTCTTT
>NA|TRBJ1-1|TRBV19|NA
CASTRLWDIEAFF
TGTGCCAGTACCCGCCTATGGGACATTGAAGCTTTCTTT
>once|TRBJ1-1|TRBV4-1|TRBD1
CASSQGLQGEAFF
TGCGCCAGCAGCCAAGGCTTACAGGGGGAAGCTTTCTTT